Presented here are 14 T cell receptor beta chains from one specimen sequenced in a study of response to subunit inactivated influenza vaccine. Each CDR3 protein gets one entry after TCRdb re-called the RT-PCR reads with MiXCR. This table holds hundreds of thousands of distinct CDR3 sequences, 12% found once. Specimen: PBMCs from blood, collected on the day of vaccination. The receptor source for this set is a man aged 50 or older who received an inactivated influenza vaccine.

The chain has TRBV24-1 and TRBJ2-1; TRBD1 matches at 8 bases. This CDR3 comprises 15 residues. J lost 7 bases, V lost 2 bases, and 6 bases had no gene match. Germline CDR1 is KGHDR and CDR2 is SFDVKD. The CDR3 reads CATSDWQGATNEQFF. The CDR3 coding sequence is TGTGCCACCAGTGATTGGCAGGGGGCTACGAATGAGCAGTTCTTC.

Ten or more counts support this clonotype. The V and J genes are TRBV15 and TRBJ2-5; D is possibly TRBD1 (6 bases). Germline-derived CDR1 and CDR2 are LNHNV and YYDKDF (reference sequence). Between the trimmed V and J ends, which lost 4 bases and 4 bases, there was a span of 7 bases. The CDR3 covers 12 residues. CDR3 residues: CATSTTGETQYF. The CDR3 nucleotides are TGTGCCACCAGCACGACAGGAGAGACCCAGTACTTC.

This chain links TRBV7-8 with TRBJ2-2; TRBD1 agrees at 10 bases. The V gene end was trimmed by 6 bases and the J gene end by 7 bases; junction bases not matched to a gene: 11. The CDR3 extends over 16 amino acids. Germline loops: CDR1 SGHVS, CDR2 FQNEAQ. As DNA, the CDR3 is TGTGCCAGCAGTCGGATCGACAGGGGGCCTGGCGGGGAGCTGTTTTTT. It yields the protein CASSRIDRGPGGELFF.

The rearrangement joins TRBV24-1 to TRBJ2-7, with 7 bases fitting TRBD2. This CDR3 region has 14 residues. CDR1 and CDR2 (germline): KGHDR, SFDVKD. Trimming took 4 bases from V and 3 from J; bases not matched to a gene: 5. The CDR3 nucleotides are TGTGCCACCAGTGAAGGCGGGAGAGACTACGAGCAGTACTTC. Translating gives CATSEGGRDYEQYF.

In its sample, this clonotype was seen many times. The V call is TRBV6-2 or TRBV6-3, the J call TRBJ2-1; TRBD1 matches 8 bases. The V gene end was trimmed by 5 bases and the J gene end by 2 bases; junction bases not matched to a gene: 5. The CDR3 is 15 amino acids. CDR1 and CDR2 (germline): MNHEY, SVGEGT. The chain's CDR3 is CASSKTGVTYNEQFF. For the CDR3, the DNA is TGTGCCAGCAGTAAGACAGGGGTTACCTACAATGAGCAGTTCTTC.

As DNA, the CDR3 is TGCAGTGCCAGGGGACTGGGGGGCTACGAGCAGTACTTC. Amino acids: CSARGLGGYEQYF. This rearrangement joins TRBV20-1 to TRBJ2-7; possibly TRBD1 or TRBD2 for D (6 bases each). Germline V gene data show CDR1 as DFQATT and CDR2 as SNEGSKA (reference sequence). V shed 6 bases and J shed 3 bases, with 15 bases lying between them. The length of the CDR3 is 13 residues.

This clonotype has a count of ten or more. The genes are TRBV12-3 or TRBV12-4 and TRBJ2-7, with TRBD1 identical over 7 bases. The CDR3 has 15 residues. V lost 6 bases and J lost 2; bases outside the gene matches: 10. In DNA form, the CDR3 reads TGTGCCAGCAGCCTACAGACAGGGCCTGCCTACGAGCAGTACTTC. Protein product: CASSLQTGPAYEQYF.

There are a few counts of this clonotype. This chain links TRBV4-2 with TRBJ2-2; no definite D call. The CDR3 length is 15 residues. V gave up 0 bases and J gave up 1 base, with 6 bases separating them. CDR1 and CDR2 (germline): LGHNA, YNFKEQ. The chain's CDR3 is CASSQDRWNTGELFF. CDR3 nucleotides: TGTGCCAGCAGCCAAGACCGATGGAACACCGGGGAGCTGTTTTTT.

This clonotype was counted ten times or more. The CDR3 protein is CASRDRGAGELFF. CDR3 coding DNA: TGCGCCAGCAGAGACAGGGGAGCCGGGGAGCTGTTTTTT. V is TRBV5-1 and J is TRBJ2-2; TRBD1 matches 8 bases. Losses at the gene ends were 5 bases for V and 6 bases for J; bases not matched to a gene: 3. There are 13 residues in the CDR3. Germline V gene sequence: CDR1 SGHRS, CDR2 YFSETQ.

The rearrangement links TRBV12-3 or TRBV12-4 to TRBJ2-5; 13 nucleotides agree with TRBD2. With 5 bases clipped from V and 3 bases from J, the junction kept 6 bases outside the gene matches. The CDR3 covers 16 residues. The CDR3 here is CASSKQLAGGEETQYF. CDR3 nucleotide sequence: TGTGCCAGCAGTAAACAACTAGCGGGAGGGGAAGAGACCCAGTACTTC.

The V call is TRBV28, the J call TRBJ2-1; 12 bases fit TRBD2. The CDR3 length is 16 residues. Per germline, CDR1 MDHEN and CDR2 SYDVKM. Trimming cost V 6 bases and J 2 bases; bases outside gene matches: 5. CDR3 sequence reads: CASRNTSGRPYNEQFF. CDR3 DNA sequence: TGTGCCAGCAGAAATACTAGCGGGAGGCCCTACAATGAGCAGTTCTTC.

The gene calls are TRBV7-2 and TRBJ2-3; D not resolved. Germline V lookup: CDR1 SGHTA, CDR2 FQGNSA. This CDR3 spans 15 amino acids. Trimming removed 1 base at V and 5 bases at J, with 13 bases between. Here the CDR3 reads CASSLEGVPLDTQYF. The CDR3 DNA reads as TGTGCCAGCAGCTTAGAGGGTGTCCCCTTAGATACGCAGTATTTT.

This clonotype has more than one count but fewer than ten. CDR3 sequence (DNA): TGCGCCAGCAGCCCTCGAGCGGGAAGTTGGGCCGGGGAGCTGTTTTTT. It codes for CASSPRAGSWAGELFF. This chain links TRBV5-1 with TRBJ2-2, with 7 bases aligning to TRBD2. V gave up 4 bases and J gave up 6 bases; unmatched junction bases: 12. Germline lookup yields CDR1 SGHRS and CDR2 YFSETQ. CDR3 length: 16 residues.

The chain joins TRBV4-3 to TRBJ2-7, with no clear D. Germline V lookup: CDR1 LGHNA, CDR2 YSLEER. The germline V and J ends were trimmed by 5 bases and 3 bases, with 17 bases remaining between them. The CDR3 is 15 amino acids. Here the CDR3 reads CASSFGGQGLYEQYF. Written as DNA, the CDR3 is TGCGCCAGCAGCTTCGGTGGGCAAGGGCTCTACGAGCAGTACTTC.